This T cell receptor beta chain was retrieved from a study of T cell responses to AZD1222 COVID-19 vaccine. Profiling relied on immunoSEQ multiplex PCR, and the TCRdb table lists in-frame clones only, not all of them. The profile shows approximately 180,000 clones, 90% of them singletons. The CDR3 is made up of 13 amino acids. The V end was cut by 6 bases, the J end by 1 base, with 9 bases between. Germline assignment: CDR1 SGHAT and CDR2 FQNNGV. The sequencing used peripheral blood, collected on day 0 of AZD1222 vaccination. The rearrangement uses TRBV11-2 and TRBJ1-1, with D unresolved. The sequence came from an adult in good health. In DNA form, the CDR3 reads TGTGCCAGCAGTTTTGGCGCGAACACTGAAGCTTTCTTT. Translated, it gives CASSFGANTEAFF.